The subject of this entry is one TCR beta chain. There are 18 residues in the CDR3. Germline values: CDR1 SGHDT, CDR2 YYEEEE. The ends were cut back, 2 bases at V and 4 bases at J, with 23 bases in the middle. The sample originates from a study of blood T cell repertoires in COVID-19. Turning to the study itself: PBMCs, B-cell-depleted T cells, or T cells were the source of the cDNA or gDNA that made up the material.

Original data processing: Estimation of nucleated cell counts was performed using reference gene primer amplification. The table came from immunoSEQ multiplex PCR; TCRdb's copy has only in-frame clones and leaves some out. V and J calls and clone size follow that table, whereas D and trimming were derived from the DNA. Of 200,000 to 300,000 clones listed, roughly 90% are singletons. This TCR came from a young man with active or convalescent COVID-19. The chain carries TRBV5-6 and TRBJ2-3; tentative D call: TRBD2 (6 bases). Sequencing used peripheral blood. The CDR3 region is CASSLLSGYGLVSDTQYF. Here the CDR3 DNA reads TGTGCCAGCAGCTTATTAAGCGGGTATGGCTTGGTTTCAGATACGCAGTATTTT.